This T cell receptor (beta chain) was identified in a study of blood T cell repertoires in COVID-19. In the study overall: Nucleic acid was either cDNA or gDNA, and it came from T cells, B-cell-depleted T cells, or PBMCs.

The repertoire was sequenced with immunoSEQ multiplex PCR; TCRdb's copy has only in-frame clones and lacks some. The table includes roughly 250,000 clones, about four fifths detected once. The sequenced sample consisted of PBMCs or T cells enriched from blood (not recorded which). The TCR comes from a woman in her 40s who had been exposed to COVID-19.

CDR3 nucleotide sequence: TGTGCCAGCAGCGTAGGAGACAGGTCTTCCCACACTGAAGCTTTCTTT. It specifies CASSVGDRSSHTEAFF. The genes are TRBV9 and TRBJ1-1, with D perhaps TRBD1 (6 bases). With 0 bases removed from V and 3 bases from J, the gap between germline ends came to 15 bases. Germline lookup yields CDR1 SGDLS and CDR2 YYNGEE. CDR3 length: 16 residues.